This T cell receptor beta chain was captured by sequencing in a study of spatial heterogeneity in lung cancer. Regarding the study as a whole: Intratumoral expanded alpha and beta TCR counts were found to track tumor mutation counts.

The CDR3 loop spans 14 amino acids. Trimming cost V 4 bases and J 6 bases; bases outside gene matches: 5. CDR1 and CDR2 (germline): LGHNA, YNFKEQ. This clonotype was observed many times. Its antigen is not known. This beta chain is a stray read from a library made for alpha chains; its abundance is not meaningful. TCRdb called the 5' RACE reads again in MiXCR, with one record for every CDR3 protein. The sample holds roughly 19,000 distinct CDR3 sequences, almost 6% seen once. Specified time point: sample taken at primary tumor resection. This clonotype was sampled from a female donor with early-stage non-small cell lung cancer. The chain couples TRBV4-2 to TRBJ2-3, with 9 positions matching TRBD2. Here the sequenced sample was lung tumor tissue, taken at surgery. The CDR3 loop is CASSRVLAGDTQYF. The CDR3 nucleotides are TGTGCCAGCAGCCGAGTACTAGCGGGTGATACGCAGTATTTT.